This T cell receptor (beta chain) came from a study of blood T cell repertoires in COVID-19. Across the study: The samples span acute and convalescent COVID-19 from the United States, Italy and Spain. T cells, B-cell-depleted T cells, or PBMCs supplied cDNA or gDNA.

The CDR3 length is 13 residues. Germline CDR1 reads SGHNT; CDR2 reads YYREEE (reference sequence). J gave up 3 bases and V 4 bases, and 3 bases lay outside the gene matches. As handled by the study authors: Scientists estimated how many nucleated cells there were by amplifying reference gene primers. TCRdb's table, derived via immunoSEQ multiplex PCR, lists solely in-frame clones and lacks some. V and J calls and clone size are those listed in that table; D and trimming were worked out from the DNA. This table has about 140,000 clones, 70% to 80% appearing once. Sequenced: peripheral blood. The genes are TRBV5-4 and TRBJ1-1, with 7 positions matching TRBD1. The receptor comes from a woman older than 75 with active or convalescent COVID-19. The CDR3 nucleotides are TGTGCCAGCAGCCTGGACAGGCACACTGAAGCTTTCTTT. It is translated as CASSLDRHTEAFF.